Listed below are T cell receptor beta chains from one sample, sequenced in a study of lymphopenia after photon versus proton radiotherapy. Sequencing used immunoSEQ multiplex PCR; TCRdb keeps in-frame clones, though not all of them. The table has approximately 3,000 clones, about 80% seen once. This specimen was peripheral blood, taken from a patient treated with proton-based radiotherapy. The source of these receptors is a man at least 80 years old with esophageal cancer. CDR3s include the opening cysteine and the closing phenylalanine or tryptophan. A D gene is named only where the DNA matches it firmly. Expanded clones are given a class, and other clones once, few, many or no size at all.

>TRBJ1-5|-|TRBV10-2|-
TGCGCCAGCAGTGAGTCACCGGGGAATAGCAATCAGCCCCAGCATTTT
CASSESPGNSNQPQHF
>TRBJ2-7|-|TRBV6-5|TRBD2
TGTGCCAGCACTAGCGGGGGAATCTCCTACGAGCAGTACTTC
CASTSGGISYEQYF
>TRBJ2-7|-|TRBV6-5|TRBD2
TGTGCCAGCACGACTAGCGGGTTTCCCTACGAGCAGTACTTC
CASTTSGFPYEQYF
>TRBJ2-3|-|TRBV4-2|TRBD2
TGTGCCAGCAGCCAGTGGGGTCGGGGACTAGAAACAGATACGCAGTATTTT
CASSQWGRGLETDTQYF
>TRBJ1-4|-|TRBV7-9|TRBD1
TGTGCCAGCAGCTTAGCACAGGGGGGGGAAAAACTGTTTTTT
CASSLAQGGEKLFF
>TRBJ2-3|-|TRBV19|-
TGTGCCAGTAGTATACAGATCAATGCAGATACGCAGTATTTT
CASSIQINADTQYF
>TRBJ1-1|-|TRBV30|TRBD1
TGTGCCTGGAGTATTGAGGGGGCACGTCGGACTGAAGCTTTCTTT
CAWSIEGARRTEAFF
>TRBJ2-7|once|TRBV7-9|-
TGTGCCAGCAGCTTAGACCCAGGGTGGCAGTACTTC
CASSLDPGWQYF
>TRBJ2-3|-|TRBV7-4|-
TGTGCCAGCAGCTTGTCTACAGATACGCAGTATTTT
CASSLSTDTQYF
>TRBJ2-7|few|TRBV10-1|TRBD1
TGCGCCAGCAGTGAGGGGACAGGGGCCATCTCCGAGCAGTACTTC
CASSEGTGAISEQYF
>TRBJ1-1|-|TRBV6-1|-
TGTGCCAGCAGAGTTAGAGACACTGAAGCTTTCTTT
CASRVRDTEAFF
>TRBJ2-7|-|TRBV21-1|-
TGTGCCAGCAGCAAAGGGGGCAGCTACGAGCAGTACTTC
CASSKGGSYEQYF
>TRBJ1-1|-|TRBV6-5|-
TGTGCCAGCAGTTCCCTGACAGGGAACACTGAAGCTTTCTTT
CASSSLTGNTEAFF
>TRBJ1-2|few|TRBV2|TRBD1
TGTGCCAGCAGCGGGACAGGGAGTAACTATGGCTACACCTTC
CASSGTGSNYGYTF
>TRBJ2-3|-|TRBV19|-
TGTGCCAGTAGTATAGGGACTAGCACAGATACGCAGTATTTT
CASSIGTSTDTQYF
>TRBJ2-5|-|TRBV10-1|-
TGCGCCAGCAGTGAAGGTGGGATGGGCATGGAGACCCAGTACTTC
CASSEGGMGMETQYF
>TRBJ2-7|-|TRBV11-2|-
TGTGCCAGCAGCTCCCTTGGGGGCAGTGCGTCCTACGAGCAGTACTTC
CASSSLGGSASYEQYF